This T cell receptor beta chain comes out of a study of cytomegalovirus exposure and HLA in healthy donors. PCR primers comprised 60 Vbeta and 13 Jbeta primers. Sequencing used immunoSEQ multiplex PCR; TCRdb keeps in-frame clones, though not all of them. Here the sample spans roughly 120,000 clones, just under 75% being singletons. Concerning this clone itself: Antigen unknown.

Whole-study findings and limits: In vitro work confirmed that a few CMV-associated chains recognize CMV antigens. Cytomegalovirus association was listed for about 150 TCR beta chains. A later analysis found TCR association rates differed by HLA locus, highest for DRB1 and lowest for HLA-C.

The CDR3 sequence is 14 residues long. Germline CDR1 reads MNHNS; CDR2 reads SASEGT. Trimming pared 6 bases from V and 4 bases from J, leaving 15 bases between. The sequencing input was PBMCs. The gene calls are TRBV6-1 and TRBJ1-2; D perhaps matches TRBD1 (6 bases). The TCR was taken from a man aged 55 to 69 in good health and CMV-seropositive. CDR3 coding DNA: TGTGCCAGCAGAGACCTAGGGGGTGGCTATGGCTACACCTTC. It codes for CASRDLGGGYGYTF.